Sequencing of this T cell receptor (beta chain) was carried out in a study of blood T cell repertoires in COVID-19. Across the study: The cDNA or gDNA used as material had been derived from T cells, B-cell-depleted T cells, or PBMCs.

CDR3 size: 14 residues. The V and J ends lost 7 bases and 1 base respectively, with 13 bases between them. Germline V gene data show CDR1 as MNHEY and CDR2 as SVGEGT. In the study's own analysis: For nucleated cells, counts were estimated from reference gene primer amplification. Produced via immunoSEQ multiplex PCR; TCRdb's table is partial and in-frame only. The V and J calls and clone size were taken over from that table, and D and trimming were inferred from the DNA. Of 210,000 or so clones in the sample, around 80% were seen once. Sequenced material: peripheral blood. The rearrangement links TRBV6-2 or TRBV6-3 to TRBJ1-1, with D unresolved. The receptor's source is a human donor in a cohort sampled during active COVID-19. CDR3 sequence (DNA): TGTGCCAGCACCCCAGGCCCGGGGAACACTGAAGCTTTCTTT. Its translation is CASTPGPGNTEAFF.